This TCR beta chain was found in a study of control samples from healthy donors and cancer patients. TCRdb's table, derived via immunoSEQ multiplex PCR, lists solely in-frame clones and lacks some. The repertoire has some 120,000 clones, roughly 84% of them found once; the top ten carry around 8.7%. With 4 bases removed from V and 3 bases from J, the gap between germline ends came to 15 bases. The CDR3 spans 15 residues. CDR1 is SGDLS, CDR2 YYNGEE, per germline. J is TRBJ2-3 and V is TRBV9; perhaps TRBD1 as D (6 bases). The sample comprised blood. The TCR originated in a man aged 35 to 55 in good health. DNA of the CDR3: TGTGCCAGCAGCCCAGGGAGACAGGCGACAGATACGCAGTATTTT. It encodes CASSPGRQATDTQYF.